This is a list of T cell receptor beta chains from one sample in a study of blood T cell repertoires in COVID-19. The table came from immunoSEQ multiplex PCR; TCRdb's copy has only in-frame clones and leaves some out. The data contain around 40,000 clones, over 80% of them singletons. The sequenced sample was peripheral blood. These receptors all stem from a human donor in a cohort sampled during active COVID-19. CDR3s include the opening cysteine and the closing phenylalanine or tryptophan. Fields, in order: clone size, D gene, V gene, J gene, CDR3 DNA, CDR3 protein. A D gene is named only where the DNA matches it firmly. Where a row states a size, it is once, few, many or the class of an expanded clone; other rows omit it.

>-|-|TRBV5-4|TRBJ1-1
TGTGCCAGCAGTTCAGCCAGGCCGGGAGATGAAGCTTTCTTT
CASSSARPGDEAFF
>-|-|TRBV5-1|TRBJ1-1
TGCGCCAGCAGCTTGGCCCAGATCATGAACACTGAAGCTTTCTTT
CASSLAQIMNTEAFF
>-|TRBD1|TRBV4-1|TRBJ2-1
TGCGCCAGCAGCCCGGGACAGGGCCCCAATGAGCAGTTCTTC
CASSPGQGPNEQFF
>-|-|TRBV19|TRBJ1-3
TGTGCCAGTAGTATAGCTAAGAGCCTCTCTGGAAACACCATATATTTT
CASSIAKSLSGNTIYF
>-|TRBD2|TRBV7-2|TRBJ2-2
TGTGCCAGCAGCCGGACTAGCGGCGCCGGGGAGCTGTTTTTT
CASSRTSGAGELFF
>-|TRBD1|TRBV12-3/TRBV12-4|TRBJ1-1
TGTGCCAGCAGGCTGAACAGGGGTGAGAGGATCTTT
CASRLNRGERIF
>-|-|TRBV14|TRBJ1-4
TGTGCCAGCAGCCCGCCGGGGGTCGATGAAAAACTGTTTTTT
CASSPPGVDEKLFF
>-|TRBD1|TRBV6-2/TRBV6-3|TRBJ1-2
TGTGCCAGCAGATACCGATCAACAGGGGCGGGTGGCTACACCTTC
CASRYRSTGAGGYTF
>-|-|TRBV5-4|TRBJ2-7
TGTGCCACGAACCGGCGGGACGGCGCCTACGAGCAGTACTTC
CATNRRDGAYEQYF
>-|TRBD2|TRBV7-9|TRBJ2-1
TGTGCCAGCAGCCCGATCGCGGGGGGATTATACAATGAGCAGTTCTTC
CASSPIAGGLYNEQFF
>once|-|TRBV7-9|TRBJ1-1
TGTGCCAGCAGCTTATCCAGGGCCGTTGGCGAAGCTTTCTTT
CASSLSRAVGEAFF
>once|TRBD1|TRBV4-1|TRBJ2-3
TGCGCCAGCAGCCAAGAATTCCGGACAGGGCCCACAGATACGCAGTATTTT
CASSQEFRTGPTDTQYF
>-|-|TRBV5-4|TRBJ2-1
TGTGCCAGCAGCTTGGTCGGGAGGGACAGCAATGAGCAGTTCTTC
CASSLVGRDSNEQFF
>-|TRBD2|TRBV5-3|TRBJ2-3
TGTGCCAGAAGCGCCGTGGGGAGGGACAGCACAGATACGCAGTATTTT
CARSAVGRDSTDTQYF
>few|-|TRBV6-2/TRBV6-3|TRBJ2-5
TGTGCCAGCAGTTACCCCAGATTGCAGACCCAGTACTTC
CASSYPRLQTQYF
>-|-|TRBV30|TRBJ1-1
TGTGCCTGGAGTGTGCTTGCGGGCCACACTGAAGCTTTCTTT
CAWSVLAGHTEAFF
>-|-|TRBV30|TRBJ2-7
TGTGCCTGGAGGGCTAGGGGTTTCTCCTACGAGCAGTACTTC
CAWRARGFSYEQYF